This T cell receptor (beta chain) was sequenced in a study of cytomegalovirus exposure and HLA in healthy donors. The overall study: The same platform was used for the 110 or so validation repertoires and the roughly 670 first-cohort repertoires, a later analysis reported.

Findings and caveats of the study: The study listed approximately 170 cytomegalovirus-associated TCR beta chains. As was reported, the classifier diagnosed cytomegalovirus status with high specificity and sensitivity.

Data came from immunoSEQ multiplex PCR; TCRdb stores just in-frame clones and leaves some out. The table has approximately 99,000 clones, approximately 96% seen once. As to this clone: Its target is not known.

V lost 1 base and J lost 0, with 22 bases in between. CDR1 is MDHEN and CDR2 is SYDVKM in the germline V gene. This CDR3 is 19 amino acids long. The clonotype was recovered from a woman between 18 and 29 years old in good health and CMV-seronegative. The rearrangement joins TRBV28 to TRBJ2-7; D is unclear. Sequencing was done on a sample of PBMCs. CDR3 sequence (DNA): TGTGCCAGCAGTTTATTAACAGCCTTACAATCCACAAGCTCCTACGAGCAGTACTTC. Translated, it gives CASSLLTALQSTSSYEQYF.